One sample yielded the 26 T cell receptor beta chains listed below, sequenced in a study of shared clonotypes between healthy human individuals. The repertoire was sequenced with immunoSEQ multiplex PCR; TCRdb's copy has only in-frame clones and lacks some. The sample lists 600,000 to 800,000 clones, roughly two thirds occurring once. The specimen was memory CD4+ T cells sorted from blood. Subset indicated: CD45RA-negative fraction. The source is a woman in her thirties in good health.

The CDR3 region has the DNA TGTGCCAGCAGCTATAGGGAGACCCAGTACTTC. Residues: CASSYRETQYF. The chain couples TRBV28 to TRBJ2-5; D unclear. Trimming stripped 6 bases from V and 5 bases from J, with 7 bases between. CDR1 is MDHEN, CDR2 SYDVKM, per germline. CDR3 length: 11 residues.

V is TRBV5-1 and J is TRBJ1-1; possibly TRBD1 for D (5 bases). Per the germline V gene, CDR1 is SGHRS and CDR2 is YFSETQ. The CDR3 is 16 amino acids. Trimming took off 0 bases at V and 0 bases at J, with 12 bases between the two ends. This CDR3 reads CASSLAGGGMNTEAFF. CDR3 nucleotide sequence: TGCGCCAGCAGCTTGGCCGGGGGAGGAATGAACACTGAAGCTTTCTTT. Full variable domain (remainder filled in from reference TRBV5-1 and TRBJ1-1): KAGVTQTPRYLIKTRGQQVTLSCSPISGHRSVSWYQQTPGQGLQFLFEYFSETQRNKGNFPGRFSGRQFSNSRSEMNVSTLELGDSALYLCASSLAGGGMNTEAFFGQGTRLTVV.

This clone appeared a single time. V and J are TRBV10-2 and TRBJ1-5, with 8 nucleotides matching TRBD1. The CDR3 length is 15 residues. The V segment lost 0 bases and the J segment 7 bases; nucleotides outside the gene matches: 5. The V gene's germline CDR1 is WSHSY and CDR2 SAAADI. The CDR3 DNA is TGCGCCAGCAGTGAGTCCCAGGGGGCTTGGCAGCCCCAGCATTTT. It codes for CASSESQGAWQPQHF.

This sequence joins TRBV9 and TRBJ2-3; 10 positions match TRBD2. The germline CDR1 and CDR2 sequences are SGDLS and YYNGEE. This CDR3 region has 17 residues. The J segment lost 3 bases and the V segment lost 3 bases, leaving 10 bases of the junction unmatched. CDR3: CASSEAGTSGETDTQYF. The DNA of the CDR3 is TGTGCCAGCAGCGAGGCGGGAACTAGCGGGGAGACAGATACGCAGTATTTT.

The chain employs TRBV5-1 and TRBJ2-3; 7 bases match TRBD1. The CDR3 is made up of 14 amino acids. V gave up 4 bases and J gave up 2 bases; unmatched junction bases: 4. Germline V lookup: CDR1 SGHRS, CDR2 YFSETQ. CDR3 loop: CASSHGQVTDTQYF. CDR3 bases: TGCGCCAGCAGCCACGGACAGGTCACAGATACGCAGTATTTT.

The rearrangement uses TRBV2 and TRBJ2-5; D unresolved. The V gene's germline CDR1 is SNHLY and CDR2 FYNNEI. V lost 6 bases to trimming and J lost 5 bases, with 10 bases between them. The CDR3 extends over 12 amino acids. The chain's CDR3 is CASRAYFETQYF. The CDR3 DNA reads as TGTGCCAGCAGGGCCTACTTCGAGACCCAGTACTTC.

The CDR3 DNA reads as TGTGCCAGCAGCCAAGGATGGTTAGCAGGGGGCGGCACAGATACGCAGTATTTT. This codes for CASSQGWLAGGGTDTQYF. This chain uses TRBV14 with TRBJ2-3, with 8 bases aligning to TRBD1. V was pared by 1 base and J by 1 base, with 10 bases of the junction left unmatched. The germline V gene has CDR1 SGHDN and CDR2 FVKESK. This CDR3 has 18 amino acids.

This rearrangement joins TRBV19 to TRBJ1-1; a possible D gene is TRBD1 (5 bases). CDR1 and CDR2 from the germline V gene are LNHDA and SQIVND (reference sequence). The V end was cut by 4 bases, the J end by 6 bases, with 18 bases between. The CDR3 contains 15 residues. The CDR3 here is CASSTGGRGAAEAFF. The CDR3 region has the DNA TGTGCCAGTAGTACCGGGGGAAGGGGTGCGGCTGAAGCTTTCTTT.

The chain recombines TRBV5-8 with TRBJ2-5; 8 bases line up with TRBD1. Per the germline V gene, CDR1 is SGHTS and CDR2 is YDEGEE. Unmatched junction bases numbered 6, after V lost 4 bases and J lost 4 bases. The CDR3 spans 14 residues. The CDR3 protein is CASSRLDRGETQYF. In DNA form, the CDR3 reads TGTGCCAGCAGCCGGCTAGACAGGGGAGAGACCCAGTACTTC.

The rearrangement joins TRBV28 to TRBJ2-2, with 8 bases fitting TRBD2. Germline values: CDR1 MDHEN, CDR2 SYDVKM. V lost 7 bases, J lost 2 bases, and 6 bases stayed unmatched. The CDR3 length is 15 residues. The CDR3 DNA reads TGTGCCAGCAACCCAGCGGGAGAAAACACCGGGGAGCTGTTTTTT. As protein: CASNPAGENTGELFF.

This chain links TRBV2 with TRBJ2-1, with 11 bases aligning to TRBD1. J was trimmed by 3 bases and V by 6 bases; bases with no gene match: 4. The V gene's germline CDR1 is SNHLY and CDR2 FYNNEI. CDR3 size: 15 residues. CDR3 nucleotides: TGTGCCAGCAGGACCGGGACAGGGGGCTACAATGAGCAGTTCTTC. Translation: CASRTGTGGYNEQFF.

The chain recombines TRBV27 with TRBJ2-7; a possible D gene is TRBD1 (5 bases). Trimming removed 5 bases at V and 5 bases at J, with 13 bases between. CDR1 MNHEY and CDR2 SMNVEV come from the germline V gene (reference sequence). The CDR3 has 13 residues. CDR3 DNA: TGTGCCAGCAGTGGGCAGGGAAGTCACGAGCAGTACTTC. Translating gives CASSGQGSHEQYF.

The V call is TRBV7-2, the J call TRBJ2-5; D gene uncertain. This CDR3 is 15 amino acids long. V lost 1 base and J 4 bases, leaving 13 bases between the germline ends. Germline V lookup: CDR1 SGHTA, CDR2 FQGNSA. CDR3 coding DNA: TGTGCCAGCAGCTTAGTAAGTTTGGTACCAGAGACCCAGTACTTC. Translated, it gives CASSLVSLVPETQYF. The whole variable domain, filled in from reference TRBV7-2 and TRBJ2-5, reads GAGVSQSPSNKVTEKGKDVELRCDPISGHTALYWYRQSLGQGLEFLIYFQGNSAPDKSGLPSDRFSAERTGGSVSTLTIQRTQQEDSAVYLCASSLVSLVPETQYFGPGTRLLVL.

The V and J genes are TRBV7-6 and TRBJ2-2, with TRBD2 matching over 10 bases. Germline loops: CDR1 SGHVS, CDR2 FNYEAQ. V shed 4 bases, J shed 6 bases, and the junction held 5 bases outside the gene matches. The CDR3 loop spans 15 amino acids. The CDR3 nucleotides are TGTGCCAGCAGCTCCAGCGGGAGGGCCCCCGGGGAGCTGTTTTTT. Translating it yields CASSSSGRAPGELFF. Based on the CDR3 plus reference TRBV7-6 and TRBJ2-2, the full variable domain is GAGVSQSPRYKVTKRGQDVALRCDPISGHVSLYWYRQALGQGPEFLTYFNYEAQQDKSGLPNDRFSAERPEGSISTLTIQRTEQRDSAMYRCASSSSGRAPGELFFGEGSRLTVL.

This chain links TRBV18 with TRBJ2-5; 10 bases match TRBD1. The J call could be wrong; TRBJ2-7 is a better fit for the DNA end. In germline, CDR1 is KGHSH, CDR2 LQKENI. The CDR3 contains 13 residues. CDR3: CASSRGDRGEQYF. CDR3 coding DNA: TGTGCCAGCTCACGGGGGGACAGGGGCGAGCAGTACTTC.

V is TRBV28 and J is TRBJ2-5; 8 bases are a match to TRBD2. Per the germline V gene, CDR1 is MDHEN and CDR2 is SYDVKM. The CDR3 has 14 amino acids. The ends lost 6 bases at V and 6 bases at J; junction bases unmatched: 9. The DNA for the CDR3 is TGTGCCAGCAGCCAGAGCGGGAGCGGGCAGACCCAGTACTTC. Amino acids: CASSQSGSGQTQYF.

V and J are TRBV18 and TRBJ2-1, with TRBD2 matching over 10 bases. Germline loops: CDR1 KGHSH, CDR2 LQKENI. The CDR3 loop spans 17 amino acids. Trimming cost V 4 bases and J 1 base; bases outside gene matches: 7. CDR3 sequence: CASSLPKLAGSYNEQFF. The CDR3 nucleotides are TGTGCCAGCTCACTACCTAAACTAGCGGGATCCTACAATGAGCAGTTCTTC.

A word on this clone: Other DNA sequences within the sample encode an identical CDR3. The genes are TRBV5-1 and TRBJ2-7, with 8 bases that match TRBD1. CDR1 SGHRS and CDR2 YFSETQ come from the germline V gene. After removal of 4 bases from V and 5 bases from J, the junction contained 8 bases not matched to a gene. The length of the CDR3 is 14 residues. The CDR3 sequence: CASSLGQGGDEQYF. CDR3 bases: TGCGCCAGCAGCCTTGGACAGGGCGGCGACGAGCAGTACTTC.

The chain employs TRBV2 and TRBJ1-5; D call uncertain. The V gene lost 3 bases and the J gene lost 4 bases, with 10 bases spanning the gap. Germline CDR1 is SNHLY and CDR2 is FYNNEI. This CDR3 region has 14 residues. CDR3 sequence: CASSEGRKNQPQHF. The CDR3 bases are TGTGCCAGCAGTGAGGGTCGGAAAAATCAGCCCCAGCATTTT.

The V call is TRBV10-2, the J call TRBJ2-7, with 10 bases that match TRBD1. This CDR3 region has 14 residues. J gave up 2 bases and V 5 bases, and 3 bases lay outside the gene matches. Per the germline V gene, CDR1 is WSHSY and CDR2 is SAAADI. CDR3 sequence: CASSLGTGAYEQYF. CDR3 nucleotide sequence: TGCGCCAGCAGTTTAGGGACAGGGGCCTACGAGCAGTACTTC.

Written as DNA, the CDR3 is TGTGCCAGCAGCGCAGCAACAGGGAGCTCCTACGAGCAGTACTTC. The encoded protein is CASSAATGSSYEQYF. V and J are TRBV9 and TRBJ2-5, with D perhaps TRBD1 (6 bases). The DNA end is more similar to TRBJ2-7, so the J call may be wrong. CDR3 length: 15 residues. Germline V gene lookup returns CDR1 SGDLS and CDR2 YYNGEE.

The rearrangement joins TRBV6-6 to TRBJ2-2; D unresolved. Germline V lookup: CDR1 MNHNY, CDR2 SVGAGI (reference sequence). This CDR3 is 12 amino acids long. V was cut by 4 bases and J by 7 bases, with 7 bases left in between. CDR3: CASSSVSGELFF. CDR3 in DNA: TGTGCCAGCAGTTCGGTGAGCGGGGAGCTGTTTTTT.

DNA of the CDR3: TGCAGTGCTAGAGGTTGGCCCGAAGCTTTCTTT. It specifies CSARGWPEAFF. This sequence joins TRBV20-1 and TRBJ1-1; no firm D call. The germline V gene encodes CDR1 DFQATT and CDR2 SNEGSKA (reference sequence). This CDR3 contains 11 residues. Trimming cost V 1 base and J 8 bases, with 8 bases left between them.

The rearrangement links TRBV5-5 to TRBJ2-7; D gene uncertain. This CDR3 is 14 amino acids long. The germline V and J ends were trimmed by 2 bases and 7 bases, with 16 bases remaining between them. Germline lookup yields CDR1 SGHKS and CDR2 YYEKEE (reference sequence). CDR3 loop: CASSLAMALGEQYF. CDR3 DNA: TGTGCCAGCAGCTTAGCGATGGCCTTGGGGGAGCAGTACTTC.

Concerning this clone: Other DNA sequences in the sample encode the same CDR3. J is TRBJ2-1 and V is TRBV14, with D perhaps TRBD2 (5 bases). Germline lookup yields CDR1 SGHDN and CDR2 FVKESK. The ends were cut back, 1 base at V and 0 bases at J, with 10 bases in the middle. CDR3 length: 16 amino acids. The CDR3 DNA sequence: TGTGCCAGCAGCCAAGTCGGAGGAAGCTCCTACAATGAGCAGTTCTTC. It yields the protein CASSQVGGSSYNEQFF.

A single count supports this clone. The CDR3 does not close with the conserved phenylalanine or tryptophan, likely indicating a read error. The chain carries TRBV5-1 and TRBJ2-6; TRBD1 is a possible D gene (6 bases). This CDR3 is built from 17 residues. V lost 5 bases and J lost 0, with 15 bases in between. The germline V gene encodes CDR1 SGHRS and CDR2 YFSETQ. The CDR3 DNA is TGCGCCAGCAGTTCCAGGACAGTGGGCTCTGGGGCCAACGTCCTGACTCTC. Encoded protein: CASSSRTVGSGANVLTL.